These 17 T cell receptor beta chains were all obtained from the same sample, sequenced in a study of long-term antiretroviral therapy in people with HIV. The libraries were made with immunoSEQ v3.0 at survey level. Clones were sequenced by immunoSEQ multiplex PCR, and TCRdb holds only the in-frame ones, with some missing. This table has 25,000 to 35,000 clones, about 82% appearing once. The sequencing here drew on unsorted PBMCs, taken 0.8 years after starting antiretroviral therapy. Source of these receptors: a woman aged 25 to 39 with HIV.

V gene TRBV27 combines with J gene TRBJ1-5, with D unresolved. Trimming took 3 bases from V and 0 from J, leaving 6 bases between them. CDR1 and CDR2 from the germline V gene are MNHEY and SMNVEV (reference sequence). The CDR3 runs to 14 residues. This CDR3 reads CASSLVYSNQPQHF. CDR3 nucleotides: TGTGCCAGCAGTTTGGTCTATAGCAATCAGCCCCAGCATTTT.

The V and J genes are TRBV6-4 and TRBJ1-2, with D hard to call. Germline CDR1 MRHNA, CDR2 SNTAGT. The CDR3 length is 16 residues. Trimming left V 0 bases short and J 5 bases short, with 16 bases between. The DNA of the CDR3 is TGTGCCAGCAGTGACTCTCCAGGAACGCGGGGTTATGGCTACACCTTC. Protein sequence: CASSDSPGTRGYGYTF.

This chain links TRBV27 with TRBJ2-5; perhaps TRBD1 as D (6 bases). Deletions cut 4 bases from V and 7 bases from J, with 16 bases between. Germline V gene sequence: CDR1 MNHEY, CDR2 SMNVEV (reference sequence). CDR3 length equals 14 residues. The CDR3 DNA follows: TGTGCCAGCAGTTCCGGACAGTTTGTGAGGACCCAGTACTTC. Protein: CASSSGQFVRTQYF.

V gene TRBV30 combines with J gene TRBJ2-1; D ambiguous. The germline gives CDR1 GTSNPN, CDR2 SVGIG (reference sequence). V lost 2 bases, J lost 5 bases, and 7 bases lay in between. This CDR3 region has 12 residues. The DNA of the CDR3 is TGTGCCTGGAGTCCGGTCGACAATGAGCAGTTCTTC. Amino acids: CAWSPVDNEQFF.

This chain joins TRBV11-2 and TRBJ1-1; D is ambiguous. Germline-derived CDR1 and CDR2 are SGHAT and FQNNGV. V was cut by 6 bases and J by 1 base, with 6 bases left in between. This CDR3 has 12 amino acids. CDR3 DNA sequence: TGTGCCAGCAGAGCCCCGAACACTGAAGCTTTCTTT. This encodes CASRAPNTEAFF.

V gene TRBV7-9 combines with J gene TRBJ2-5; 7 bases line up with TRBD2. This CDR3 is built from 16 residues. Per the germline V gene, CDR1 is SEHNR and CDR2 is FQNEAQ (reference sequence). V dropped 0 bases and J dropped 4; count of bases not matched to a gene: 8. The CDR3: CASSLAWSGGGETQYF. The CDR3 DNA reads TGTGCCAGCAGCTTAGCTTGGTCGGGGGGAGGAGAGACCCAGTACTTC. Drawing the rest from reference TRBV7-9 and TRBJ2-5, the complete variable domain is DTGVSQNPRHKITKRGQNVTFRCDPISEHNRLYWYRQTLGQGPEFLTYFQNEAQLEKSRLLSDRFSAERPKGSFSTLEIQRTEQGDSAMYLCASSLAWSGGGETQYFGPGTRLLVL.

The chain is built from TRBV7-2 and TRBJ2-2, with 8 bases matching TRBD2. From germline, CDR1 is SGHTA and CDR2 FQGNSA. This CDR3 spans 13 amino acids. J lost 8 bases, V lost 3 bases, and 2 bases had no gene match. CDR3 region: CASSFPGGGELFF. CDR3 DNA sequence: TGTGCCAGCAGCTTCCCGGGAGGGGGGGAGCTGTTTTTT.

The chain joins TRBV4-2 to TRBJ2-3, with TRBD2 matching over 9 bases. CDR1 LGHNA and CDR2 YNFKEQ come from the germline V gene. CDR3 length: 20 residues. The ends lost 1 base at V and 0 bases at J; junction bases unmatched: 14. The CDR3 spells CASSQAVVVAGEHSTDTQYF. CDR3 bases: TGTGCCAGCAGCCAAGCCGTGGTGGTAGCGGGGGAACATAGCACAGATACGCAGTATTTT.

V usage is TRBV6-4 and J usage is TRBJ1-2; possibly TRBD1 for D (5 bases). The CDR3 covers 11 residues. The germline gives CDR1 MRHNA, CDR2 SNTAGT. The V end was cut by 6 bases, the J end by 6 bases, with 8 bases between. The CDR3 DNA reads TGTGCCAGCAGCTCGGGGGATGGCTACACCTTC. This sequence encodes CASSSGDGYTF.

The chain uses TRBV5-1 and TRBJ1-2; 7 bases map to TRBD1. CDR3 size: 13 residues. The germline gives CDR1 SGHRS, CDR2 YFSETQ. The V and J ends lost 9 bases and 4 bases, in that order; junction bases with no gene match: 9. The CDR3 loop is CATRIPGGYGYTF. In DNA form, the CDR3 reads TGCGCCACCAGAATTCCAGGGGGCTATGGCTACACCTTC.

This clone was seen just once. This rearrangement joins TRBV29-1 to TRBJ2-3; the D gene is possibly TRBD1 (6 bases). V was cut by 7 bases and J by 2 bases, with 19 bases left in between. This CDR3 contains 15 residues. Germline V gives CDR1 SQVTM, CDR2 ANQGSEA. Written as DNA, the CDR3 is TGCAGCGCCGCAAGAAGGGCAGGGGCCACAGATACGCAGTATTTT. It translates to CSAARRAGATDTQYF.

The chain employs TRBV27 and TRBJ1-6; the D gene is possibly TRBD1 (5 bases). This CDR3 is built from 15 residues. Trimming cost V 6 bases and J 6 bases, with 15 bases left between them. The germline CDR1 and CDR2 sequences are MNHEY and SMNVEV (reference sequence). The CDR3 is CASRKADSSNSPLHF. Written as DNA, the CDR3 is TGTGCCAGCAGGAAGGCAGACAGCAGTAATTCACCCCTCCACTTT.

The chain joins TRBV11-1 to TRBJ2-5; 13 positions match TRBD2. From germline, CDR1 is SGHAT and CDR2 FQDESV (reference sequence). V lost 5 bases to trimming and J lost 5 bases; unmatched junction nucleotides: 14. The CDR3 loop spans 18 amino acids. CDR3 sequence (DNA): TGTGCCAGCAGCCCCCGACTACTAGCGGGGGGGCCGGGGGAGACCCAGTACTTC. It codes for CASSPRLLAGGPGETQYF.

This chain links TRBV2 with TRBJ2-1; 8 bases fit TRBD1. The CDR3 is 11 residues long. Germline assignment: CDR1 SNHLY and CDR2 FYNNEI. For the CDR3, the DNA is TGTGTAGCCAGGGGGCGCAATGAGCAGTTCTTC. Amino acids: CVARGRNEQFF. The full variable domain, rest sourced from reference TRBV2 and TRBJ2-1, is EPEVTQTPSHQVTQMGQEVILRCVPISNHLYFYWYRQILGQKVEFLVSFYNNEISEKSEIFDDQFSVERPDGSNFTLKIRSTKLEDSAMYFCVARGRNEQFFGPGTRLTVL.

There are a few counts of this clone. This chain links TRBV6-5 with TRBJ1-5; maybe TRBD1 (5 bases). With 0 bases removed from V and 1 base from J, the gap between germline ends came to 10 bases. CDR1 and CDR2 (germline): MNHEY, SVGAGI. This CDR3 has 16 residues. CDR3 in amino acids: CASSYSAGRSNQPQHF. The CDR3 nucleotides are TGTGCCAGCAGTTACTCAGCAGGGAGAAGCAATCAGCCCCAGCATTTT.

CDR3 DNA: TGTGCCAGCAGTGACAGGGGTTACACTGAAGCTTTCTTT. It is translated as CASSDRGYTEAFF. V gene TRBV2 combines with J gene TRBJ1-1, with D possibly matching TRBD1 (6 bases). CDR1 and CDR2 from the germline V gene are SNHLY and FYNNEI. V was pared by 3 bases and J by 3 bases, with 8 bases between. The length of the CDR3 is 13 residues.

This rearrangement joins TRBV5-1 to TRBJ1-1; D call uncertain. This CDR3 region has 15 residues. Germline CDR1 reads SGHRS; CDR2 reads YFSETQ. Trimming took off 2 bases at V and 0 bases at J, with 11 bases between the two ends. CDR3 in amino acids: CASSFSTTVNTEAFF. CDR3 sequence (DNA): TGCGCCAGCAGCTTCTCAACGACGGTGAACACTGAAGCTTTCTTT.